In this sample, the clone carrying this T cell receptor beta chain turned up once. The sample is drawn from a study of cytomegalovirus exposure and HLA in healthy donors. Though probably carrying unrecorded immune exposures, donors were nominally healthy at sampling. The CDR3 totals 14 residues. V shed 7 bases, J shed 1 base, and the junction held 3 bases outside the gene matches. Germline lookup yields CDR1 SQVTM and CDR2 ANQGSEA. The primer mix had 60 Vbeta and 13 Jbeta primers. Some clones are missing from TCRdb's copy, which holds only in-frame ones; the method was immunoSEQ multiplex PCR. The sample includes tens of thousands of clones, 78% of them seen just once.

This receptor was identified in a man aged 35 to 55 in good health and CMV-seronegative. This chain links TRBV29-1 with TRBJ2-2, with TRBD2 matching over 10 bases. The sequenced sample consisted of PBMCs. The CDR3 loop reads CSARTSGNTGELFF. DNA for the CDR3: TGCAGCGCTAGGACTAGCGGGAACACCGGGGAGCTGTTTTTT.